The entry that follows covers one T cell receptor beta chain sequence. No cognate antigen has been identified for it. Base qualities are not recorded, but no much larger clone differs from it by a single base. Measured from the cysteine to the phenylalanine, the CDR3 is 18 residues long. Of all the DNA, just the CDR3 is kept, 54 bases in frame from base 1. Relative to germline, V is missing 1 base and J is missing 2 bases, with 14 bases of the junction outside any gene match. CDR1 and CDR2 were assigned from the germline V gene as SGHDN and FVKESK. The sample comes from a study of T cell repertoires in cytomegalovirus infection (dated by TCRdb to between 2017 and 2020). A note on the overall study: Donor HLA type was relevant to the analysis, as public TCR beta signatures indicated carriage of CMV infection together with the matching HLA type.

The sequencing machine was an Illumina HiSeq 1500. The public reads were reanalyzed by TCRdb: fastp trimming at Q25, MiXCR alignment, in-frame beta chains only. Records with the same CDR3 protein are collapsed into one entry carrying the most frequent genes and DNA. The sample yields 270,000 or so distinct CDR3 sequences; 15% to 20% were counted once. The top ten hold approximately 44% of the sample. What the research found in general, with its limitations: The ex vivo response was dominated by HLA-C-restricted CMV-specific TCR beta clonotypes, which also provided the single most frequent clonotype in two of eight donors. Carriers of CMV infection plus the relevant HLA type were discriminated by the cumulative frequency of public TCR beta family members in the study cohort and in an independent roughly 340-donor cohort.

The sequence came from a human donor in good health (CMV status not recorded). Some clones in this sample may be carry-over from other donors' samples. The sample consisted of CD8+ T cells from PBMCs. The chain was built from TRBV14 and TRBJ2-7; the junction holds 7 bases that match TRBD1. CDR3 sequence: CASSQGVGGKTGTYEQYF. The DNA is TGTGCCAGCAGCCAAGGTGTAGGTGGGAAGACAGGGACCTACGAGCAGTACTTC.